This T cell receptor (beta chain) was captured in a study of shared clonotypes between healthy human individuals. CDR1 LGHNA and CDR2 YSLEER come from the germline V gene. The V segment lost 4 bases and the J segment 5 bases; nucleotides outside the gene matches: 21. This CDR3 region has 21 residues. Study-wide points: Clonotypes which were not shared had lower generation probabilities than clonotypes that all four donors shared. Few donors restricted represented genetic and exposure-history diversity.

Points on this clone: Its specificity is not known.

Method: immunoSEQ multiplex PCR; TCRdb's copy keeps in-frame clones and lacks some. Here the sample spans over a million clones, roughly 98% being singletons. The rearrangement joins TRBV4-3 to TRBJ2-1; 12 bases match TRBD2. The sequenced material came from naive CD4+ T cells sorted from blood. Subset denoted: CD45RA+ positively selected. The sequence was obtained from a young man in good health. CDR3 protein: CASSRFPRLAGVSSNNNEQFF. DNA of the CDR3: TGCGCCAGCAGCCGCTTTCCCCGACTAGCGGGAGTTTCTTCCAATAACAATGAGCAGTTCTTC.